The clone carrying this TCR beta chain was seen more than once but under ten times. What it recognizes is unknown. These data belong to a study of CD8 T cells in ankylosing spondylitis. Study results and limitations: Typical of ankylosing spondylitis blood, it appeared, was a TCR beta motif of eight highly homologous variants.

TCRdb re-analysed the 5' RACE reads in MiXCR, keeping a single row per CDR3 protein. The table lists 390,000 or so distinct CDR3 sequences, around 22% of them singletons. This CDR3 contains 13 residues. CDR1 and CDR2 (germline): SGHAT, FQDESV (reference sequence). V dropped 6 bases and J dropped 2 bases, with 10 bases sitting between them. The TCR comes from a male donor with ankylosing spondylitis. The genes are TRBV11-1 and TRBJ2-5, with D possibly being TRBD1 (5 bases). The sample taken for sequencing was blood, either unsorted or a sorted T cell fraction (not recorded which). CDR3 in amino acids: CASRRQFQETQYF. The DNA of the CDR3 is TGTGCCAGCAGAAGACAGTTTCAAGAGACCCAGTACTTC.